This T cell receptor (beta chain) emerged from a study of CD8+CD57+ T cells in acquired aplastic anemia. Turning to the study itself: CD4+ and CD8+ cells, once sorted, gave DNA averaging 3.2 ug.

Regarding the study as a whole: Controls and patients did not differ significantly in CD8+ Simpson's diversity.

In the case of this clonotype: What it binds is not known.

TCR beta VDJ and CDR3 were profiled, and genomic DNA was the template. One entry per CDR3 protein results from TCRdb running MiXCR on the reads. The repertoire consists of hundreds of thousands of distinct CDR3 sequences, with roughly 61% occurring once and the leading ten covering around 1.3%. Only patients with CD8+CD57+ cell expansion on flow cytometry were chosen for sequencing. Severe acquired aplastic anemia was the diagnosis recorded for all patients. Patients were therapy-naive when their blood was sampled. Trimming removed 6 bases from V and 4 bases from J; junction bases left unmatched: 15. This CDR3 region has 16 residues. CDR1 is SGHTA and CDR2 is FQGNSA in the germline V gene.

Sequences were obtained from sorted CD4+, CD8+, or CD8+CD57+ T cells (not recorded which) from PBMCs. The gene calls are TRBV7-2 and TRBJ2-7; the match to TRBD2 covers 7 bases. The receptor was isolated from a human donor with aplastic anemia. The CDR3, as DNA: TGTGCCAGCAGGACCCTTGGTATGGCGGGGGATTACGAGCAGTACTTC. It is translated as CASRTLGMAGDYEQYF.